This TCR beta chain was profiled in a study of a mutant IDH1 vaccine in newly diagnosed glioma. Findings and limits, study-wide: Pseudoprogression appears to have had no connection to changes in top peripheral T cell clonotypes.

The CDR3 consists of 14 residues. Germline CDR1 is ENHRY and CDR2 is SYGVKD. V was pared by 5 bases and J by 0 bases, with 8 bases between. To note about this clone: The antigen is not known.

The time point is: week 35, safety follow-up. Doses of 300 ug of mutant IDH1 20-mer peptide were given with topical imiquimod. Sequencing was performed with immunoSEQ multiplex PCR; in TCRdb, only in-frame clones are kept and a portion is missing. Counted here are roughly 32,000 clones, roughly 77% occurring once; the ten biggest clones make up more than 3%. The receptor comes from a man aged 40-49 years with glioma. Some clones in this sample may be carry-over from other donors' samples. Sequenced material: PBMCs, taken from a glioma patient whose treatment included an IDH1 peptide vaccine. The chain employs TRBV10-3 and TRBJ2-1, with a possible D match to TRBD2 (5 bases). CDR3 loop: CAISTGSSYNEQFF. For the CDR3, the DNA is TGTGCCATCAGTACGGGGAGCTCCTACAATGAGCAGTTCTTC.